This T cell receptor beta chain was sequenced in a study of T cells in Graves' hyperthyroidism and ophthalmopathy. This clonotype was observed many times. What it recognizes is unknown. Regarding the study as a whole: With a median lead of approximately 6.4 months before onset, the model predicted ophthalmopathy. Most clonotypes that expanded in the thyroid above 0.001 also showed up in blood.

CDR3 length equals 13 residues. The V end lost 7 bases, the J end lost 6 bases, and 16 bases lay between the germline ends. CDR1 and CDR2 (germline): GTSNPN, SVGIG (reference sequence). The TCR beta CDR3 regions underwent amplification using RNA transcripts as the source. TCR CDR3 underwent first-round RT-PCR with the HTBI primer set. TCRdb redid the calling of the multiplex PCR reads with MiXCR, one entry per CDR3 protein. Of 350,000 to 450,000 distinct CDR3 sequences listed, about an eighth are singletons. Reasons for excluding patients were uncontrolled infection, other autoimmune disease, pregnancy or lactation. This sample holds PBMCs from 10 ml fresh peripheral blood.

The source is a man aged 50 to 60 with Graves' ophthalmopathy. Sequencing was done on a sample of blood. The chain combines TRBV30 with TRBJ2-1, with D uncertain. CDR3 nucleotides: TGTGCCTCCATCAAAGTGGGGATCAATGAGCAGTTCTTC. Protein sequence: CASIKVGINEQFF.